One and the same sample provided the 14 T cell receptor beta chains below, sequenced in a study of blood T cell repertoires in COVID-19 (dated by TCRdb to the early 2020s). Library prep was done by the immunoSEQ multiplex PCR assay. In TCRdb, the immuneACCESS table is reduced to in-frame sequences with V and J assigned. These tables do not hold every clone; where another copy was compared, an unresolved V gene accounts for under half, and the others remain unexplained. Across this sample there are some 530,000 clones, with roughly 85% seen only once. 3.2% of the sample belongs to the ten largest clones. The sample comprised peripheral blood. These receptor sequences come from a human donor in a cohort sampled during active COVID-19.

Turning to this clone: Distinct nucleotide sequences in the sample also encode this CDR3. The chain recombines TRBV5-4 with TRBJ1-1, with 7 nucleotides matching TRBD1. In germline, CDR1 is SGHNT, CDR2 YYREEE (reference sequence). The CDR3 length is 14 residues. Trimming cost V 4 bases and J 0 bases; bases outside gene matches: 3. CDR3 region: CASSLDRVNTEAFF. The CDR3 nucleotides are TGTGCCAGCAGCCTAGACAGGGTGAACACTGAAGCTTTCTTT.

The chain couples TRBV7-3 to TRBJ1-1, with 7 bases fitting TRBD1. The CDR3 covers 13 residues. The germline V gene encodes CDR1 SGHTA and CDR2 FQGTGA. The V and J ends lost 9 bases and 1 base, in that order; junction bases with no gene match: 5. The CDR3 region is CASSGQSNTEAFF. Here the CDR3 DNA reads TGTGCCAGTTCGGGACAGTCGAACACTGAAGCTTTCTTT.

The chain combines TRBV3-1 (or the pseudogene TRBV3-2) with TRBJ2-7, with D hard to call. This CDR3 comprises 18 residues. Deletions cut 0 bases from V and 0 bases from J, with 18 bases between. Germline V CDR1 and CDR2: LGHDT, YNNKEL (reference sequence). CDR3 loop: CASSQDPLSPLGSYEQYF. CDR3 DNA sequence: TGTGCCAGCAGCCAAGACCCCCTTTCGCCCCTCGGCTCCTACGAGCAGTACTTC.

The CDR3 coding sequence is TGTGCCAGCAGTTTCGGGACAGGGGTCACTGAAGCTTTCTTT. Protein product: CASSFGTGVTEAFF. This chain uses TRBV27 with TRBJ1-1, with TRBD1 matching 10 bases. CDR3 length equals 14 residues. Looked up from germline, CDR1 is MNHEY and CDR2 is SMNVEV (reference sequence). The J segment lost 4 bases and the V segment lost 3 bases, leaving 2 bases of the junction unmatched.

The chain is built from TRBV28 and TRBJ2-1; TRBD2 agrees at 9 bases. J was trimmed by 9 bases and V by 1 base; bases with no gene match: 7. This CDR3 is 15 amino acids long. Germline assignment: CDR1 MDHEN and CDR2 SYDVKM. The CDR3 DNA reads as TGTGCCAGCAGTTTATACAGCGGGAGGCTGGTTGAGCAGTTCTTC. Translating gives CASSLYSGRLVEQFF.

The chain employs TRBV30 and TRBJ1-2, with 10 nucleotides matching TRBD1. The V segment lost 3 bases and the J segment 8 bases; nucleotides outside the gene matches: 9. The CDR3 runs to 14 residues. Germline V lookup: CDR1 GTSNPN, CDR2 SVGIG (reference sequence). For the CDR3, the DNA is TGTGCCTGGAGCTTCCTCGGGACAGGGGAGGGCTACACCTTC. Amino acids: CAWSFLGTGEGYTF.

The V gene is TRBV18, the J gene TRBJ2-1; possibly TRBD1 for D (5 bases). Germline CDR1 KGHSH, CDR2 LQKENI. Trimming left V 6 bases short and J 6 bases short, with 12 bases between. This CDR3 region has 13 residues. The CDR3 DNA follows: TGTGCCAGCTCCCGACAGCAAGCCAATGAGCAGTTCTTC. It encodes CASSRQQANEQFF.

The rearrangement uses TRBV27 and TRBJ2-6; TRBD2 might be the D (5 bases). V gave up 2 bases and J gave up 2 bases, with 7 bases separating them. The germline gives CDR1 MNHEY, CDR2 SMNVEV (reference sequence). The CDR3 sequence is 15 residues long. Here the CDR3 reads CASSLERAGANVLTF. The CDR3 DNA follows: TGTGCCAGCAGTTTAGAGAGGGCTGGGGCCAACGTCCTGACTTTC.

V is TRBV6-4 and J is TRBJ1-1; 9 bases line up with TRBD1. CDR1 and CDR2 from the germline V gene are MRHNA and SNTAGT. V trimming: 6 bases; J trimming: 7 bases; junction bases outside the gene matches: 12. This CDR3 is 15 amino acids long. The CDR3 DNA is TGTGCCAGCAGGGATACAGGGGGCCCAATCTATGAAGCTTTCTTT. Residues: CASRDTGGPIYEAFF.

The J gene is TRBJ1-2, the V gene TRBV9, with TRBD1 matching over 7 bases. Trimming at V came to 3 bases and at J to 5 bases, leaving 7 bases not matched to a gene. CDR1 is SGDLS, CDR2 YYNGEE, per germline. The CDR3 is made up of 14 amino acids. The CDR3 loop reads CASSGRQGSYGYTF. CDR3 nucleotides: TGTGCCAGCAGCGGACGACAGGGATCTTATGGCTACACCTTC.

V usage is TRBV4-1 and J usage is TRBJ2-7, with 12 positions matching TRBD2. The CDR3 totals 15 residues. The germline V gene encodes CDR1 MGHRA and CDR2 YSYEKL. The junction had 6 bases not matched to a gene; V was cut back by 2 bases and J by 7 bases. CDR3 amino acids: CASSQSSGRAGEQYF. The CDR3 bases are TGCGCCAGCAGCCAATCTAGCGGGAGGGCCGGGGAGCAGTACTTC.

The chain is built from TRBV6-6 and TRBJ2-7; 9 bases map to TRBD1. From germline, CDR1 is MNHNY and CDR2 SVGAGI (reference sequence). Losses at the gene ends were 5 bases for V and 7 bases for J; bases not matched to a gene: 21. The CDR3 spans 18 residues. The CDR3 bases are TGTGCCAGCAGTCTATACGACCCGGGACAGGGTGGAAATGGGGAGCAGTACTTC. It is translated as CASSLYDPGQGGNGEQYF.

The chain uses TRBV5-1 and TRBJ2-7; 9 bases line up with TRBD1. J lost 6 bases, V lost 3 bases, and 10 bases had no gene match. Germline assignment: CDR1 SGHRS and CDR2 YFSETQ. The length of the CDR3 is 15 residues. The DNA for the CDR3 is TGCGCCAGCAGCTGGGGACAGGGAGAGGTGAGCGAGCAGTACTTC. Translated: CASSWGQGEVSEQYF.

The J gene is TRBJ2-7, the V gene TRBV3-1 (or the pseudogene TRBV3-2); a possible D gene is TRBD2 (6 bases). The V gene lost 6 bases and the J gene lost 3 bases, with 12 bases spanning the gap. From germline, CDR1 is LGHDT and CDR2 YNNKEL (reference sequence). This CDR3 is built from 13 residues. The CDR3 here is CASRASGRYEQYF. CDR3 coding DNA: TGTGCCAGCAGAGCCAGCGGGCGCTACGAGCAGTACTTC.